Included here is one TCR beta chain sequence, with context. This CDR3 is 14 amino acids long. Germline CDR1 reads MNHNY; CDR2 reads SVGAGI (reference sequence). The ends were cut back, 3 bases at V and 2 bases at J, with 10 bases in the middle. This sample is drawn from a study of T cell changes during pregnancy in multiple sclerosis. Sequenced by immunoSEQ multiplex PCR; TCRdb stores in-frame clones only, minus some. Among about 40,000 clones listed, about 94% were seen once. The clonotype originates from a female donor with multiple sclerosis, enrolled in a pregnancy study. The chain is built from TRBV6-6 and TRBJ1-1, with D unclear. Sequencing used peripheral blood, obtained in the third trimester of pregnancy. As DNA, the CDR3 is TGTGCCAGCAGTTATGGAGGAATAAACACTGAAGCTTTCTTT. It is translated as CASSYGGINTEAFF.